These 9 T cell receptor beta chains came from one sample sequenced in a study of T cell responses to AZD1222 COVID-19 vaccine. The method was immunoSEQ multiplex PCR; TCRdb's version includes in-frame clones alone and lacks a portion of them. The sample lists under 95,000 clones, almost 90% seen once, with 1.3% to 1.5% in the top ten. Sample: peripheral blood, taken 28 days after the second AZD1222 dose. These receptors all stem from an adult who received the AZD1222 COVID-19 vaccine.

J is TRBJ2-7 and V is TRBV3-1 (or the pseudogene TRBV3-2); 7 bases fit TRBD2. The CDR3 runs 15 residues. The V and J ends lost 1 base and 0 bases, in that order; junction bases with no gene match: 3. Germline loops: CDR1 LGHDT, CDR2 YNNKEL (reference sequence). The CDR3 region has the DNA TGTGCCAGCAGCCAAGGGGCGGGGGACTCCTACGAGCAGTACTTC. As protein: CASSQGAGDSYEQYF.

The V gene is TRBV2, the J gene TRBJ2-7; 7 positions agree with TRBD1. Germline V gene lookup returns CDR1 SNHLY and CDR2 FYNNEI. With 6 bases clipped from V and 3 bases from J, the junction kept 8 bases outside the gene matches. The CDR3 spans 14 residues. In DNA, the CDR3 is TGTGCCAGCAGGCTAAGACAGGGTTTCTACGAGCAGTACTTC. This codes for CASRLRQGFYEQYF.

The CDR3 here is CASSSPSRGVGNTIYF. CDR3 DNA: TGTGCCAGCAGCTCTCCCTCGAGAGGCGTAGGGAACACCATATATTTT. The chain combines TRBV7-8 with TRBJ1-3, with D uncertain. The V end lost 4 bases, the J end lost 7 bases, and 20 bases lay between the germline ends. The CDR3 has 16 amino acids. Germline CDR1 reads SGHVS; CDR2 reads FQNEAQ.

The V and J genes are TRBV7-2 and TRBJ2-1, with a possible D match to TRBD1 (5 bases). V lost 5 bases and J lost 8, with 10 bases in between. Germline V lookup: CDR1 SGHTA, CDR2 FQGNSA. The CDR3 contains 12 residues. The CDR3 protein is CASSPVRDEQFF. CDR3 sequence (DNA): TGTGCCAGCAGCCCCGTCAGGGATGAGCAGTTCTTC. The whole variable domain, filled in from reference TRBV7-2 and TRBJ2-1, reads GAGVSQSPSNKVTEKGKDVELRCDPISGHTALYWYRQSLGQGLEFLIYFQGNSAPDKSGLPSDRFSAERTGGSVSTLTIQRTQQEDSAVYLCASSPVRDEQFFGPGTRLTVL.

The chain recombines TRBV28 with TRBJ2-7; 9 nucleotides agree with TRBD2. This CDR3 comprises 15 residues. J lost 0 bases, V lost 6 bases, and 6 bases had no gene match. From germline, CDR1 is MDHEN and CDR2 SYDVKM. The CDR3 nucleotides read TGTGCCAGCAGCTCAAGCGGGGGGCCCTCCTACGAGCAGTACTTC. Residues: CASSSSGGPSYEQYF.

This chain uses TRBV27 with TRBJ2-1, with D possibly being TRBD1 (6 bases). Trimming shortened V by 5 bases and J by 7 bases, and 9 bases separated the two germline ends. This CDR3 is 12 amino acids long. CDR1 MNHEY and CDR2 SMNVEV come from the germline V gene (reference sequence). For the CDR3, the DNA is TGTGCCAGCAGTGCAACAGGGAATGAGCAGTTCTTC. It encodes CASSATGNEQFF.

J is TRBJ1-1 and V is TRBV30; 8 positions match TRBD1. The CDR3 has 12 amino acids. V lost 5 bases to trimming and J lost 4 bases; unmatched junction nucleotides: 3. The germline CDR1 and CDR2 sequences are GTSNPN and SVGIG (reference sequence). CDR3 region: CAWGQGRTEAFF. CDR3 coding DNA: TGTGCCTGGGGACAGGGCCGCACTGAAGCTTTCTTT.

This rearrangement joins TRBV6-5 to TRBJ2-7; TRBD2 agrees at 7 bases. The junction had 4 bases not matched to a gene; V was cut back by 5 bases and J by 0 bases. There are 14 residues in the CDR3. Per germline, CDR1 MNHEY and CDR2 SVGAGI. For the CDR3, the DNA is TGTGCCAGCAGTCGACCGGGGGGCTCCTACGAGCAGTACTTC. This translates into CASSRPGGSYEQYF.

This sequence joins TRBV3-1 (or the pseudogene TRBV3-2) and TRBJ2-1; TRBD2 matches 7 bases. The germline V gene encodes CDR1 LGHDT and CDR2 YNNKEL (reference sequence). The ends lost 0 bases at V and 1 base at J; junction bases unmatched: 0. The length of the CDR3 is 15 residues. The CDR3 here is CASSQDGGSYNEQFF. The DNA for the CDR3 is TGTGCCAGCAGCCAAGACGGGGGGTCCTACAATGAGCAGTTCTTC.